What follows describes a single T cell receptor (beta chain). The V gene lost 1 base and the J gene lost 0 bases, with 7 bases spanning the gap. CDR1 and CDR2 (germline): SGHDT, YYEEEE. CDR3 length equals 14 residues. The data stem from a study of T cell changes during pregnancy in multiple sclerosis. Clones were sequenced by immunoSEQ multiplex PCR, and TCRdb holds only the in-frame ones, with some missing. The table has around 50,000 clones, around 90% seen once. This material consisted of CD4+ T cells from peripheral blood mononuclear cells, taken in the third trimester of pregnancy. This clonotype originated in a female donor with multiple sclerosis, enrolled in a pregnancy study. This chain connects TRBV5-6 to TRBJ1-1; D call uncertain. The CDR3 loop is CASSLSSVNTEAFF. The CDR3 nucleotides are TGTGCCAGCAGCTTGAGCAGCGTGAACACTGAAGCTTTCTTT.